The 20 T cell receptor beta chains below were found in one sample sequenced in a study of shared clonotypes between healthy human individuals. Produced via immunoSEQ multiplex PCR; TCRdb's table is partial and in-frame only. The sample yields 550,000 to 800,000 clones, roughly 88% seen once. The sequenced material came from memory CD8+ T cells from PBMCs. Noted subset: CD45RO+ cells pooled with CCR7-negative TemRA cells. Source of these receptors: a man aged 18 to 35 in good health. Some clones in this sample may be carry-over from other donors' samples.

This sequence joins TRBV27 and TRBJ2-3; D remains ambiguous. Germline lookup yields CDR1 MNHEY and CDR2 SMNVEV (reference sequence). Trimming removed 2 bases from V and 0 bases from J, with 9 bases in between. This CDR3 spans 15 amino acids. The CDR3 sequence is CASSLRYGSTDTQYF. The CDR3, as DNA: TGTGCCAGCAGTTTACGATATGGGAGCACAGATACGCAGTATTTT.

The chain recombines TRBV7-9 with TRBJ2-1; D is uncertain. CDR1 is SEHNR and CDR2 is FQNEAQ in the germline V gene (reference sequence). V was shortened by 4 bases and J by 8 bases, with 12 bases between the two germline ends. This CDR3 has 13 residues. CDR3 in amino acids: CASSSRGVHEQFF. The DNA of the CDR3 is TGTGCCAGCAGCTCGCGAGGCGTACATGAGCAGTTCTTC.

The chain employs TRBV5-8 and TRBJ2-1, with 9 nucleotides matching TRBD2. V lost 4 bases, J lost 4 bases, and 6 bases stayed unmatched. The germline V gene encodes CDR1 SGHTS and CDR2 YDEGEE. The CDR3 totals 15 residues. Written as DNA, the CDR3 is TGTGCCAGCAGCGTCATAGCGGGAGCGTACAATGAGCAGTTCTTC. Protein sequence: CASSVIAGAYNEQFF.

The DNA of the CDR3 is TGTGCCAGCAGTTACTCGGGGGAGAACTATGGCTACACCTTC. It translates to CASSYSGENYGYTF. The genes are TRBV6-6 and TRBJ1-2; a possible D gene is TRBD1 (5 bases). Germline assignment: CDR1 MNHNY and CDR2 SVGAGI (reference sequence). Trimming removed 0 bases at V and 2 bases at J, with 7 bases between. This CDR3 is built from 14 residues.

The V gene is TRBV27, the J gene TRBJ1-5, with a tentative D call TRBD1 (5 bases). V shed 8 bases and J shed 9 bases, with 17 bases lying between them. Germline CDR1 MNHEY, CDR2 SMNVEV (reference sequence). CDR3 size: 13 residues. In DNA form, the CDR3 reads TGTGCCAGCGGGGGGACCGAGCCCCGGCCCCAGCATTTT. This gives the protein CASGGTEPRPQHF.

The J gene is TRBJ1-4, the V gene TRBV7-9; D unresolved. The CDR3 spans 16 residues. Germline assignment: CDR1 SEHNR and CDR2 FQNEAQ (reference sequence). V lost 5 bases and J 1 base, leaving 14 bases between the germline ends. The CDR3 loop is CASSPVLLGTNEKLFF. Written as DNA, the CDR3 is TGTGCCAGCAGCCCCGTCCTGTTGGGAACTAATGAAAAACTGTTTTTT.

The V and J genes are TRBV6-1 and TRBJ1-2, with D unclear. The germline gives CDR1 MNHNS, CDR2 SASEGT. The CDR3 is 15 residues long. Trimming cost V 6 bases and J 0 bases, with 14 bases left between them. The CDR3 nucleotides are TGTGCCAGCAGGGAAACCTTATTAGCTAACTATGGCTACACCTTC. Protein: CASRETLLANYGYTF.

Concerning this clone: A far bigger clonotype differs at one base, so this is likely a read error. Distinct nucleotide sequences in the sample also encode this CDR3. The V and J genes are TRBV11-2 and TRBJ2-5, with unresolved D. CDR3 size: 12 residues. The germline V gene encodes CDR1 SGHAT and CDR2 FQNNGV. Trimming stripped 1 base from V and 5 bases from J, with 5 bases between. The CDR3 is CASSLVGETQYF. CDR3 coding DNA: TGTGCCAGCAGCTTAGTCGGGGAGACCCAGTACTTC.

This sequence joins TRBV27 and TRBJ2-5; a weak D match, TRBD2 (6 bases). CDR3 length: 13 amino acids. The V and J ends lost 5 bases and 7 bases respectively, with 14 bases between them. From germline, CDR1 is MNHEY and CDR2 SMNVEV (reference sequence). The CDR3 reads CASSPPFSGTQYF. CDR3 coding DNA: TGTGCCAGCAGTCCCCCCTTTAGCGGGACCCAGTACTTC.

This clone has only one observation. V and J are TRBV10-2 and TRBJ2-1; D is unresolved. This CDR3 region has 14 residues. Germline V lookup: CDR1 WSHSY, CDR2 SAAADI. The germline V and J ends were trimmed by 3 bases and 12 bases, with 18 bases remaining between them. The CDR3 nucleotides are TGCGCCAGCAGTGATCACAGACCCGACCCCATGCAGTTCTTC. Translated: CASSDHRPDPMQFF.

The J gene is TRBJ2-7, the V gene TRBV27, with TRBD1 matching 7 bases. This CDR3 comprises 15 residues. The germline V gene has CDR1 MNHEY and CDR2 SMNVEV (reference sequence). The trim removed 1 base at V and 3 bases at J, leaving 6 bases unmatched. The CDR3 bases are TGTGCCAGCAGTTTATTGTCAGGGGGTATCTACGAGCAGTACTTC. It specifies CASSLLSGGIYEQYF.

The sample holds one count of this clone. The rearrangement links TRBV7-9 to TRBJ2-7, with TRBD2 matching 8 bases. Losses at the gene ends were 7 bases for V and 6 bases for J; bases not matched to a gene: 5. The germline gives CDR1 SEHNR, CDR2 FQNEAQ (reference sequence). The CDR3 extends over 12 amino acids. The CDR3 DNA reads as TGTGCCAGCACCAGCGGGAGTCCCGAGCAGTACTTC. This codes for CASTSGSPEQYF.

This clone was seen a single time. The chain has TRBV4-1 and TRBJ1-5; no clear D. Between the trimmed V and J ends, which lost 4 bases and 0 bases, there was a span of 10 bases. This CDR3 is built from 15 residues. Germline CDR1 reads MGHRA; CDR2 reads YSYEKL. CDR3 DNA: TGCGCCAGCAGCCTGTGGACGGCTAGCAATCAGCCCCAGCATTTT. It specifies CASSLWTASNQPQHF.

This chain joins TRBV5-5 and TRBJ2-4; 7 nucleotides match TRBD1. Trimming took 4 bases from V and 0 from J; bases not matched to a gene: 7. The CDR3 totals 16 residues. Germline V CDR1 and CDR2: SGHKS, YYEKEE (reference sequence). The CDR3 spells CASSRGQAQAKNIQYF. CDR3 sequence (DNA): TGTGCCAGCAGCAGAGGACAGGCCCAAGCCAAAAACATTCAGTACTTC.

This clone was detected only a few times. CDR3 loop: CASNSGTITDTQYF. CDR3 coding DNA: TGTGCCAGCAACTCCGGGACTATCACAGATACGCAGTATTTT. J is TRBJ2-3 and V is TRBV9; the match to TRBD2 covers 7 bases. Looked up from germline, CDR1 is SGDLS and CDR2 is YYNGEE. V lost 6 bases and J lost 2; bases outside the gene matches: 6. The CDR3 has 14 amino acids.

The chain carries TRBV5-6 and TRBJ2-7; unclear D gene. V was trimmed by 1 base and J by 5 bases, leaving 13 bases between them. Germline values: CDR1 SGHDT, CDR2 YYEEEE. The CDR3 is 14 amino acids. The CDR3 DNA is TGTGCCAGCAGCTTGCCCGGACGGCCCCACGAGCAGTACTTC. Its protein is CASSLPGRPHEQYF.

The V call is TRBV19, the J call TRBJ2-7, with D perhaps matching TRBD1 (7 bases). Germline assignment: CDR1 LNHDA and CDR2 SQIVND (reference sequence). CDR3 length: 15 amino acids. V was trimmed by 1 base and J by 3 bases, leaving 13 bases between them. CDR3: CASSIAQGGYYEQYF. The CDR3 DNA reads TGTGCCAGTAGTATAGCCCAGGGGGGATACTACGAGCAGTACTTC.

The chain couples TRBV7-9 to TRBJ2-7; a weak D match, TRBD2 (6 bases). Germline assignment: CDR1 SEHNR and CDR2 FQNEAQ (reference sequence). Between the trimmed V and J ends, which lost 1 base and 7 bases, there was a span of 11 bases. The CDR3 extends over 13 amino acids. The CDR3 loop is CASSLGDSGEQYF. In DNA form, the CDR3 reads TGTGCCAGCAGCTTAGGGGACTCCGGGGAGCAGTACTTC.

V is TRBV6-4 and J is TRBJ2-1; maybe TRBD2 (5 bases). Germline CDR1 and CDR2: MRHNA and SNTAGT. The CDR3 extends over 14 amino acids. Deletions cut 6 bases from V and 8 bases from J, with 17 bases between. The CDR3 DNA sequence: TGTGCCAGCAGAAATCCAACTAGTCCCCATGAGCAGTTCTTC. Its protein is CASRNPTSPHEQFF.

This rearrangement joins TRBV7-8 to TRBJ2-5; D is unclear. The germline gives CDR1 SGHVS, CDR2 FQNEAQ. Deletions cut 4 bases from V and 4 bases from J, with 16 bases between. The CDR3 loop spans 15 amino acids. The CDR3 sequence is CASSYKPPWGETQYF. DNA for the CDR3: TGTGCCAGCAGCTATAAGCCGCCCTGGGGAGAGACCCAGTACTTC.